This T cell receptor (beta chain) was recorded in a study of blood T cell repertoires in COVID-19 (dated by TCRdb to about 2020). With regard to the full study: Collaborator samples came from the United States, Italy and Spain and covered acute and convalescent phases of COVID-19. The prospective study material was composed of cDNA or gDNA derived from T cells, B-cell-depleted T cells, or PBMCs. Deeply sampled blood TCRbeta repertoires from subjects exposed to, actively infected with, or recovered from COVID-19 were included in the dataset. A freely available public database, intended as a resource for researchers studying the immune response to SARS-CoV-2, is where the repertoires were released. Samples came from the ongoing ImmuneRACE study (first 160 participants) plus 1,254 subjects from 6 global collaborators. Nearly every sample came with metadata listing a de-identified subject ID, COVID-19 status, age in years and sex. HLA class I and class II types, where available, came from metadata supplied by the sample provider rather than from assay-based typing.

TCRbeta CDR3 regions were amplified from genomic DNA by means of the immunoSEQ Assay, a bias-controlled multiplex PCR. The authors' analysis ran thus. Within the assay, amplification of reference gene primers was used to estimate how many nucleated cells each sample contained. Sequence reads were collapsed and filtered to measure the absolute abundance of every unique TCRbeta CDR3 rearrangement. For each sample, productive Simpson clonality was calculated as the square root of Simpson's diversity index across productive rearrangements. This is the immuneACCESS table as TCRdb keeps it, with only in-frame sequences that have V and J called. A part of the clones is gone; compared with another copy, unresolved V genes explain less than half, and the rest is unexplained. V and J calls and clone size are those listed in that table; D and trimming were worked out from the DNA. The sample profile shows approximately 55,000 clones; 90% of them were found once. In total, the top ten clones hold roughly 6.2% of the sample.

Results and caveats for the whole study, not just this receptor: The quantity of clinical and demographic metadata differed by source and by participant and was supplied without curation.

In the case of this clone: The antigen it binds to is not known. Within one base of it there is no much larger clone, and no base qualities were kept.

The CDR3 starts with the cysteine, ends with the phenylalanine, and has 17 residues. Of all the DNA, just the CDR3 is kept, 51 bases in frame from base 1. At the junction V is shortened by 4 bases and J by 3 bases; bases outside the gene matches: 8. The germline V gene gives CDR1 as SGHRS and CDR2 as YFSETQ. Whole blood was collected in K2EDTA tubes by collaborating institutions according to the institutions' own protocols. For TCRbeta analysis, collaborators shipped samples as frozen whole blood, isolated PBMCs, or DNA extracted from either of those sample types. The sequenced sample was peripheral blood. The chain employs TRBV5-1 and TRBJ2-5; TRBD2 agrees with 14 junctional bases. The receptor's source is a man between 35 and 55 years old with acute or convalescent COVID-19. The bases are TGCGCCAGCAGCACGGGACTAGCGGGAGTAGGGGAAGAGACCCAGTACTTC. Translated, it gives CASSTGLAGVGEETQYF.